This T cell receptor beta chain was retrieved from a study of cytomegalovirus exposure and HLA in healthy donors. Study-wide results and caveats: Rare TCR sequences predominated, though certain public TCRs were found in many donors.

The primer mix had 60 Vbeta and 13 Jbeta primers. TCRdb keeps only in-frame clones here, not all; method: immunoSEQ multiplex PCR. The repertoire consists of 120,000 to 150,000 clones, with approximately 80% occurring once and the leading ten covering about 2%. The CDR3 covers 14 residues. Germline loops: CDR1 KGHSH, CDR2 LQKENI. With 4 bases removed from V and 0 bases from J, the gap between germline ends came to 8 bases. Details on this clone: The antigen remains undetermined.

Material: PBMCs. The V gene is TRBV18, the J gene TRBJ2-3; D remains ambiguous. The sequence was obtained from a woman between 40 and 50 years old in good health and CMV-seronegative. CDR3 in amino acids: CASSRSASTDTQYF. In DNA form, the CDR3 reads TGTGCCAGCTCACGGAGCGCAAGCACAGATACGCAGTATTTT.